Listed here are 24 T cell receptor beta chains from one sample, sequenced in a study of blood T cell repertoires in COVID-19. Some clones are missing from TCRdb's copy, which holds only in-frame ones; the method was immunoSEQ multiplex PCR. The sample includes about 220,000 clones, more than 70% of them seen just once. The specimen was peripheral blood. The receptors were sampled from an elderly woman with acute or convalescent COVID-19.

The rearrangement joins TRBV6-6 to TRBJ1-2; 7 bases match TRBD1. The V and J ends lost 6 bases and 2 bases, in that order; junction bases with no gene match: 12. This CDR3 spans 16 amino acids. Germline V CDR1 and CDR2: MNHNY, SVGAGI (reference sequence). CDR3 nucleotides: TGTGCCAGCAGCATAAGGGGGACAGACTACAACTATGGCTACACCTTC. Translation gives CASSIRGTDYNYGYTF.

The CDR3 nucleotides read TGTGCCAGTAGTACCTACAGATTTTTCTCTGGAAACACCATATATTTT. This sequence encodes CASSTYRFFSGNTIYF. The chain combines TRBV19 with TRBJ1-3, with D unresolved. This CDR3 comprises 16 residues. Germline V gene sequence: CDR1 LNHDA, CDR2 SQIVND (reference sequence). V lost 4 bases to trimming and J lost 0 bases, with 13 bases between them.

CDR3 DNA sequence: TGCATTGGACAGGGGGACACTGAAGCTTTCTTT. Protein sequence: CIGQGDTEAFF. The rearrangement uses TRBV20-1 and TRBJ1-1, with 10 positions matching TRBD1. This CDR3 spans 11 amino acids. Germline V CDR1 and CDR2: DFQATT, SNEGSKA (reference sequence).

The rearrangement joins TRBV2 to TRBJ1-2; 7 bases fit TRBD1. Germline CDR1 reads SNHLY; CDR2 reads FYNNEI. The CDR3 loop spans 14 amino acids. Trimming removed 4 bases from V and 6 bases from J; junction bases left unmatched: 8. The CDR3 protein is CASSARTGANGYTF. The CDR3 bases are TGTGCCAGCAGTGCGAGAACAGGGGCAAATGGCTACACCTTC.

As DNA, the CDR3 is TGTGCCAGCAGCTTAGTAGGGGACAGGAAAGCTGAAGCTTTCTTT. Protein sequence: CASSLVGDRKAEAFF. The chain carries TRBV11-2 and TRBJ1-1; 8 bases are shared with TRBD1. The ends lost 1 base at V and 6 bases at J; junction bases unmatched: 7. The CDR3 consists of 15 residues. Germline CDR1 and CDR2: SGHAT and FQNNGV.

The J gene is TRBJ1-2, the V gene TRBV5-1, with D possibly being TRBD1 (6 bases). Trimming removed 2 bases at V and 8 bases at J, with 19 bases between. The germline CDR1 and CDR2 sequences are SGHRS and YFSETQ. The CDR3 has 15 residues. CDR3 region: CASSFIPGDDFGYTF. CDR3 DNA sequence: TGCGCCAGCAGCTTTATTCCAGGGGACGACTTCGGCTACACCTTC.

CDR3 sequence reads: CASSQLWGDEQYF. CDR3 nucleotide sequence: TGTGCCAGCAGCCAATTATGGGGGGACGAGCAGTACTTC. The J gene is TRBJ2-7, the V gene TRBV3-1 (or the pseudogene TRBV3-2); tentatively, D is TRBD2 (6 bases). CDR3 length equals 13 residues. V was pared by 2 bases and J by 5 bases, with 10 bases between. The germline V gene has CDR1 LGHDT and CDR2 YNNKEL (reference sequence).

This rearrangement joins TRBV7-8 to TRBJ1-2, with 7 positions matching TRBD1. The germline CDR1 and CDR2 sequences are SGHVS and FQNEAQ. Trimming at V came to 5 bases and at J to 13 bases, leaving 10 bases not matched to a gene. The CDR3 spans 12 residues. The CDR3 DNA reads TGTGCCAGCAGCAAAAGACTGGGACAGCGCACCTTC. Residues: CASSKRLGQRTF.

The chain employs TRBV5-4 and TRBJ1-1; TRBD1 matches at 11 bases. The CDR3 sequence is 14 residues long. After removal of 6 bases from V and 4 bases from J, the junction contained 5 bases not matched to a gene. Germline assignment: CDR1 SGHNT and CDR2 YYREEE (reference sequence). The DNA of the CDR3 is TGTGCCAGCATCCGGGACAGGGGGTTCACTGAAGCTTTCTTT. It is translated as CASIRDRGFTEAFF.

The V gene is TRBV6-5, the J gene TRBJ1-1; D uncertain. Looked up from germline, CDR1 is MNHEY and CDR2 is SVGAGI. The CDR3 extends over 15 amino acids. Trimming removed 4 bases from V and 4 bases from J, with 16 bases in between. The CDR3 here is CASSSLLHSGTEAFF. The CDR3 coding sequence is TGTGCCAGCAGTTCCCTCCTGCATTCGGGCACTGAAGCTTTCTTT.

Points on this clone: Germline is not matched at one junction end, which may reflect a read error. The rearrangement uses TRBV2 and TRBJ1-2; tentatively, D is TRBD1 (6 bases). The CDR3 has 13 amino acids. CDR1 is SNHLY, CDR2 FYNNEI, per germline. CDR3 sequence (DNA): TGTGCCGGGACCTTATTACCGGACAGCCCTCTGTCCTTC. It yields the protein CAGTLLPDSPLSF.

This clone was recorded only once. In nucleotides, the CDR3 is TGTGCCAGTAGTCGGGGACAGGGGTACCAGCCCCAGCATTTT. Translating it yields CASSRGQGYQPQHF. This chain uses TRBV19 with TRBJ1-5; 10 positions agree with TRBD1. The CDR3 totals 14 residues. The junction had 5 bases not matched to a gene; V was cut back by 5 bases and J by 7 bases. Germline CDR1 and CDR2: LNHDA and SQIVND (reference sequence).

The chain is built from TRBV9 and TRBJ2-6, with D perhaps TRBD2 (6 bases). The CDR3 totals 18 residues. Germline lookup yields CDR1 SGDLS and CDR2 YYNGEE. Trimming stripped 1 base from V and 2 bases from J, with 16 bases between. CDR3 coding DNA: TGTGCCAGCAGCGTAAGTGGGGCCTGGGGGGCTGGGGCCAACGTCCTGACTTTC. Its translation: CASSVSGAWGAGANVLTF.

The genes are TRBV6-4 and TRBJ2-1, with 11 nucleotides matching TRBD2. The CDR3 totals 15 residues. Looked up from germline, CDR1 is MRHNA and CDR2 is SNTAGT. The ends lost 0 bases at V and 8 bases at J; junction bases unmatched: 3. Written as DNA, the CDR3 is TGTGCCAGCAGTGACTCCACTAGCGGGGGCTATGAGCAGTTCTTC. Translation gives CASSDSTSGGYEQFF.

The rearrangement joins TRBV7-2 to TRBJ1-2; D uncertain. This CDR3 contains 13 residues. Germline lookup yields CDR1 SGHTA and CDR2 FQGNSA. Trimming removed 2 bases from V and 0 bases from J, with 4 bases in between. CDR3 sequence (DNA): TGTGCCAGCAGCTTAAATACTAACTATGGCTACACCTTC. Protein sequence: CASSLNTNYGYTF.

The chain links TRBV19 to TRBJ1-4; 8 bases are shared with TRBD1. V shed 5 bases and J 5 bases; nucleotides not matched to a gene: 7. CDR3 size: 15 residues. Germline V gene data show CDR1 as LNHDA and CDR2 as SQIVND (reference sequence). CDR3 loop: CASSANRGSNEKLFF. CDR3 DNA sequence: TGTGCCAGTAGTGCGAACAGGGGGTCCAATGAAAAACTGTTTTTT.

The V call is TRBV27, the J call TRBJ2-4; a possible D gene is TRBD1 (6 bases). Germline CDR1 MNHEY, CDR2 SMNVEV (reference sequence). V was shortened by 0 bases and J by 6 bases, with 15 bases between the two germline ends. The CDR3 loop spans 16 amino acids. The CDR3 DNA sequence: TGTGCCAGCAGTTTATCCGGGTGGGGGCCCAGAAACATTCAGTACTTC. It encodes CASSLSGWGPRNIQYF.

This clone turned up a few times. The V call is TRBV2, the J call TRBJ1-6; 9 bases fit TRBD1. CDR1 is SNHLY and CDR2 is FYNNEI in the germline V gene. V shed 9 bases, J shed 9 bases, and the junction held 6 bases outside the gene matches. This CDR3 has 13 amino acids. CDR3 loop: CARKTGGSSPLHF. The CDR3 nucleotides read TGTGCCAGAAAGACAGGGGGAAGTTCACCCCTCCACTTT.

V and J are TRBV5-6 and TRBJ1-4; 8 bases line up with TRBD1. The germline V gene has CDR1 SGHDT and CDR2 YYEEEE. The CDR3 has 17 amino acids. The V gene end was trimmed by 4 bases and the J gene end by 0 bases; junction bases not matched to a gene: 8. The CDR3 protein is CASSGGTGRATNEKLFF. The DNA of the CDR3 is TGTGCCAGCAGCGGCGGGACAGGACGGGCAACTAATGAAAAACTGTTTTTT.

This sequence joins TRBV28 and TRBJ1-2; 7 bases are shared with TRBD1. V shed 8 bases and J 2 bases; nucleotides not matched to a gene: 2. The CDR3 consists of 12 residues. Germline values: CDR1 MDHEN, CDR2 SYDVKM. The DNA for the CDR3 is TGTGCCAGCGGGACAGACAACTATGGCTACACCTTC. It yields the protein CASGTDNYGYTF.

V gene TRBV7-6 combines with J gene TRBJ2-7; D unresolved. There are 13 residues in the CDR3. V dropped 0 bases and J dropped 4 bases, with 7 bases sitting between them. CDR1 SGHVS and CDR2 FNYEAQ come from the germline V gene. This CDR3 reads CASSLAGTYEQYF. DNA for the CDR3: TGTGCCAGCAGCTTAGCGGGCACTTACGAGCAGTACTTC.

J is TRBJ2-3 and V is TRBV19; TRBD1 matches at 8 bases. The CDR3 sequence is 15 residues long. J lost 4 bases, V lost 2 bases, and 5 bases had no gene match. CDR1 is LNHDA and CDR2 is SQIVND in the germline V gene (reference sequence). CDR3 sequence: CASSILGQGADTQYF. In nucleotides, the CDR3 is TGTGCCAGTAGTATATTAGGACAGGGAGCAGATACGCAGTATTTT.

The chain combines TRBV7-6 with TRBJ1-6; 10 bases are a match to TRBD1. Germline loops: CDR1 SGHVS, CDR2 FNYEAQ. This CDR3 comprises 15 residues. With 5 bases clipped from V and 8 bases from J, the junction kept 6 bases outside the gene matches. The CDR3 bases are TGTGCCAGCAGCAGCAGGGACAGGGGAGATTCACCCCTCCACTTT. Its protein product is CASSSRDRGDSPLHF.

This chain uses TRBV27 with TRBJ2-2; 8 positions agree with TRBD1. The CDR3 is 14 amino acids. Germline V lookup: CDR1 MNHEY, CDR2 SMNVEV (reference sequence). The trim removed 8 bases at V and 6 bases at J, leaving 8 bases unmatched. This CDR3 is CASGSGQVAGELFF. CDR3 DNA sequence: TGTGCCAGCGGGTCGGGACAGGTGGCCGGGGAGCTGTTTTTT.